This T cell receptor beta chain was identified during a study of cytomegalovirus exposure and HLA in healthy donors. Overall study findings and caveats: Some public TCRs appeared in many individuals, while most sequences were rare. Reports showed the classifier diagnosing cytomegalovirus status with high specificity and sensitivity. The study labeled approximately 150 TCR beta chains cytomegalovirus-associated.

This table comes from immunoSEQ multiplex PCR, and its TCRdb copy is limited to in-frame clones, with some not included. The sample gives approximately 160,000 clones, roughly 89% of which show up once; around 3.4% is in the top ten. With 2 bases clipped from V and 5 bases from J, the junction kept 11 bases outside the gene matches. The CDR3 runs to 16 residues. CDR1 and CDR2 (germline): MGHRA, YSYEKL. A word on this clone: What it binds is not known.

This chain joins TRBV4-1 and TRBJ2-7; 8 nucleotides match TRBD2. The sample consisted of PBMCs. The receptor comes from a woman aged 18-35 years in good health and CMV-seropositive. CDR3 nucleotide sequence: TGCGCCAGCAGCCAACACCCAGCGGGAGTGCCGGACGAGCAGTACTTC. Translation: CASSQHPAGVPDEQYF.